Shown below are 16 T cell receptor beta chains from a single sample sequenced in a study of pediatric ulcerative colitis. Produced via immunoSEQ multiplex PCR; TCRdb's table is partial and in-frame only. Of tens of thousands of clones listed, around 80% are singletons. Sequencing input: blood. The receptors come from a boy aged 5-17 years with moderate ulcerative colitis.

This CDR3 is CASSPPYEGTYEQYF. The CDR3, as DNA: TGTGCCAGCTCACCACCGTACGAAGGAACGTACGAGCAGTACTTC. The chain has TRBV18 and TRBJ2-7, with no clear D. Germline-derived CDR1 and CDR2 are KGHSH and LQKENI. Trimming took 0 bases from V and 4 from J, leaving 13 bases between them. The CDR3 is 15 amino acids.

This clone was counted between two and nine times. The rearrangement uses TRBV7-2 and TRBJ1-2; the D gene is possibly TRBD1 (5 bases). V was shortened by 2 bases and J by 8 bases, with 21 bases between the two germline ends. The CDR3 is 16 residues long. Germline CDR1 reads SGHTA; CDR2 reads FQGNSA. CDR3 in amino acids: CASSLRGAGQGRGYTF. The CDR3, as DNA: TGTGCCAGCAGCTTAAGAGGCGCAGGGCAAGGCAGGGGCTACACCTTC.

This clone showed up just once. The chain links TRBV27 to TRBJ1-1, with D possibly TRBD1 on 6 matching bases. CDR3 length: 15 residues. Germline V gene sequence: CDR1 MNHEY, CDR2 SMNVEV (reference sequence). V was trimmed by 3 bases and J by 1 base, leaving 12 bases between them. The CDR3 region is CASSFPGAANTEAFF. The CDR3 bases are TGTGCCAGCAGTTTTCCAGGGGCGGCGAACACTGAAGCTTTCTTT.

The chain combines TRBV9 with TRBJ2-5; possibly TRBD1 for D (6 bases). The germline V and J ends were trimmed by 2 bases and 0 bases, with 11 bases remaining between them. Germline CDR1 and CDR2: SGDLS and YYNGEE. The CDR3 extends over 15 amino acids. The CDR3 region is CASSVLGADQETQYF. The DNA for the CDR3 is TGTGCCAGCAGCGTCCTGGGGGCCGACCAAGAGACCCAGTACTTC.

The chain links TRBV7-6 to TRBJ2-7, with D perhaps given as TRBD1 or TRBD2 (5 bases each). CDR3 size: 15 residues. Trimming stripped 1 base from V and 1 base from J, with 11 bases between. CDR1 is SGHVS, CDR2 FNYEAQ, per germline. CDR3 sequence reads: CASSLGPGQSYEQYF. Written as DNA, the CDR3 is TGTGCCAGCAGCTTAGGCCCGGGGCAATCCTACGAGCAGTACTTC.

This clone has just one count. This sequence joins TRBV7-3 and TRBJ1-2; D might be TRBD1 (6 bases). The length of the CDR3 is 15 residues. The V end lost 2 bases, the J end lost 8 bases, and 18 bases lay between the germline ends. The V gene's germline CDR1 is SGHTA and CDR2 FQGTGA. Written as DNA, the CDR3 is TGTGCCAGCAGCTTAGTTGCTCAGGGGTCGGTCGGCTACACCTTC. This gives the protein CASSLVAQGSVGYTF. Supplemented by reference TRBV7-3 and TRBJ1-2, the full variable domain reads GAGVSQTPSNKVTEKGKYVELRCDPISGHTALYWYRQSLGQGPEFLIYFQGTGAADDSGLPNDRFFAVRPEGSVSTLKIQRTERGDSAVYLCASSLVAQGSVGYTFGSGTRLTVV.

The chain is built from TRBV5-1 and TRBJ2-3; D is perhaps TRBD2 (5 bases). This CDR3 has 16 amino acids. V dropped 0 bases and J dropped 3 bases, with 14 bases sitting between them. Looked up from germline, CDR1 is SGHRS and CDR2 is YFSETQ. The DNA for the CDR3 is TGCGCCAGCAGCTTGGGAGCCACACCGGGGACAGATACGCAGTATTTT. Its translation: CASSLGATPGTDTQYF. The full variable domain, with the rest looked up from reference TRBV5-1 and TRBJ2-3, is KAGVTQTPRYLIKTRGQQVTLSCSPISGHRSVSWYQQTPGQGLQFLFEYFSETQRNKGNFPGRFSGRQFSNSRSEMNVSTLELGDSALYLCASSLGATPGTDTQYFGPGTRLTVL.

This clone was picked up a small number of times. CDR3 protein: CASSGDRNTEAFF. The CDR3 DNA follows: TGTGCCAGCTCCGGCGACAGGAACACTGAAGCTTTCTTT. The rearrangement links TRBV9 to TRBJ1-1, with D possibly being TRBD1 (5 bases). The CDR3 consists of 13 residues. Germline assignment: CDR1 SGDLS and CDR2 YYNGEE. V gave up 7 bases and J gave up 1 base, with 11 bases separating them.

In DNA, the CDR3 is TGTGCCAGCAGTTACCACAGGGGACAGTCCTACAATGAGCAGTTCTTC. The encoded protein is CASSYHRGQSYNEQFF. V usage is TRBV6-5 and J usage is TRBJ2-1; 7 nucleotides match TRBD1. Germline V gene lookup returns CDR1 MNHEY and CDR2 SVGAGI. This CDR3 has 16 residues. Trimming removed 2 bases from V and 1 base from J; junction bases left unmatched: 5.

The genes are TRBV11-2 and TRBJ2-1; no definite D call. The CDR3 has 13 amino acids. V was trimmed by 5 bases and J by 4 bases, leaving 9 bases between them. Germline V CDR1 and CDR2: SGHAT, FQNNGV. The CDR3 nucleotides read TGTGCCAGCAGCATGGAACTATACAATGAGCAGTTCTTC. This sequence encodes CASSMELYNEQFF.

The V call is TRBV19, the J call TRBJ2-2; D uncertain. Germline CDR1 reads LNHDA; CDR2 reads SQIVND (reference sequence). V dropped 3 bases and J dropped 4 bases, with 3 bases sitting between them. This CDR3 spans 12 amino acids. CDR3 protein: CASSIFTGELFF. CDR3 sequence (DNA): TGTGCCAGTAGTATTTTCACCGGGGAGCTGTTTTTT.

The chain combines TRBV11-3 with TRBJ2-7; D gene uncertain. V lost 2 bases, J lost 0 bases, and 8 bases lay in between. CDR3 size: 14 residues. Germline assignment: CDR1 SGHNT and CDR2 YENEEA. CDR3 DNA sequence: TGTGCCAGCAGCTTAAGGTGGCCCTCCTACGAGCAGTACTTC. It encodes CASSLRWPSYEQYF.

This clone was recorded once. The V gene is TRBV19, the J gene TRBJ2-1; D is possibly TRBD2 (6 bases). Trimming left V 3 bases short and J 0 bases short, with 15 bases between. The CDR3 loop spans 17 amino acids. Germline-derived CDR1 and CDR2 are LNHDA and SQIVND (reference sequence). Here the CDR3 reads CASSMGTPGSSYNEQFF. The CDR3 bases are TGTGCCAGTAGTATGGGGACTCCCGGAAGCTCCTACAATGAGCAGTTCTTC.

The J gene is TRBJ1-2, the V gene TRBV5-6; 10 bases are a match to TRBD1. The CDR3 is 13 amino acids. Germline V gene lookup returns CDR1 SGHDT and CDR2 YYEEEE. The V segment lost 4 bases and the J segment 8 bases; nucleotides outside the gene matches: 5. CDR3 loop: CASSRGTGDGYTF. The CDR3 region has the DNA TGTGCCAGCAGCCGGGGGACAGGGGACGGCTACACCTTC. The full variable domain, rest sourced from reference TRBV5-6 and TRBJ1-2, is DAGVTQSPTHLIKTRGQQVTLRCSPKSGHDTVSWYQQALGQGPQFIFQYYEEEERQRGNFPDRFSGHQFPNYSSELNVNALLLGDSALYLCASSRGTGDGYTFGSGTRLTVV.

The V and J genes are TRBV6-1 and TRBJ1-1; the D gene is possibly TRBD1 (6 bases). The CDR3 has 15 residues. The V end was cut by 4 bases, the J end by 3 bases, with 15 bases between. Germline CDR1 reads MNHNS; CDR2 reads SASEGT. CDR3 DNA: TGTGCCAGCAGTGTTAGGGAAGGGGGACACACTGAAGCTTTCTTT. Translating gives CASSVREGGHTEAFF.

The rearrangement joins TRBV15 to TRBJ2-4; tentatively, D is TRBD1 or TRBD2 (6 bases each). The CDR3 consists of 16 residues. V was cut by 0 bases and J by 2 bases, with 11 bases left in between. Germline V lookup: CDR1 LNHNV, CDR2 YYDKDF (reference sequence). The CDR3 sequence is CATSRDWRGTKNIQYF. In DNA form, the CDR3 reads TGTGCCACCAGCAGAGATTGGAGGGGGACCAAAAACATTCAGTACTTC. Together with reference TRBV15 and TRBJ2-4, the CDR3 gives the full variable domain: DAMVIQNPRYQVTQFGKPVTLSCSQTLNHNVMYWYQQKSSQAPKLLFHYYDKDFNNEADTPDNFQSRRPNTSFCFLDIRSPGLGDTAMYLCATSRDWRGTKNIQYFGAGTRLSVL.